This T cell receptor beta chain appears in the sequencing data of a study of blood T cell repertoires in COVID-19. Seattle patient enrollment occurred during active infection, with longitudinal follow-up thereafter. Libraries were prepared by immunoSEQ multiplex PCR; TCRdb keeps only in-frame clonotypes and omits some of them. The sample has around 100,000 clones, roughly 89% seen once; the top ten hold 4.5% to 5.5%. The sequence came from a man aged 55-75 years with COVID-19, enrolled during active disease. The sample was peripheral blood.

The CDR3 spells CASSLTVRDRAIYNEQFF. The CDR3 region has the DNA TGTGCCAGCAGCTTAACAGTCCGGGACAGGGCTATCTACAATGAGCAGTTCTTC. This sequence joins TRBV7-6 and TRBJ2-1; TRBD1 aligns across 9 bases. The CDR3 sequence is 18 residues long. Germline CDR1 and CDR2: SGHVS and FNYEAQ. Germline trimming cut 2 bases from V and 3 bases from J; bases unmatched to any gene: 11.